These 10 T cell receptor beta chains were all obtained from the same sample, sequenced in a study of T cell responses to AZD1222 COVID-19 vaccine. TCRdb keeps only in-frame clones here, not all; method: immunoSEQ multiplex PCR. Of 100,000 to 150,000 clones listed, around 83% are singletons. This specimen consisted of peripheral blood, obtained 28 days after the second AZD1222 dose. The receptors were sampled from an adult who received the AZD1222 COVID-19 vaccine.

The rearrangement links TRBV19 to TRBJ2-5; 7 bases are shared with TRBD1. The CDR3 loop spans 16 amino acids. J gave up 1 base and V 5 bases, and 10 bases lay outside the gene matches. Germline CDR1 LNHDA, CDR2 SQIVND (reference sequence). Here the CDR3 DNA reads TGTGCCAGTAGTCCACATTCCGGGACAGCCCAAGAGACCCAGTACTTC. Translating gives CASSPHSGTAQETQYF.

The CDR3 nucleotides read TGCGCCAGCAGCCAAGTGTCGACAGGGGGTCACACCATATATTTT. The encoded protein is CASSQVSTGGHTIYF. The chain carries TRBV4-1 and TRBJ1-3; TRBD1 agrees at 9 bases. V lost 1 base and J lost 8; bases outside the gene matches: 6. There are 15 residues in the CDR3. Per germline, CDR1 MGHRA and CDR2 YSYEKL.

The chain employs TRBV28 and TRBJ1-5, with D possibly TRBD1 on 6 matching bases. CDR3 length: 14 residues. Germline assignment: CDR1 MDHEN and CDR2 SYDVKM. V gave up 8 bases and J gave up 6 bases, with 17 bases separating them. The CDR3 DNA reads TGTGCCAGCGGAGATACAGGGCTGGTTCAGCCCCAGCATTTT. The encoded protein is CASGDTGLVQPQHF.

This clone has just one count. The chain recombines TRBV6-5 with TRBJ2-2; 7 nucleotides line up with TRBD1. The CDR3 contains 14 residues. From germline, CDR1 is MNHEY and CDR2 SVGAGI. The ends lost 5 bases at V and 4 bases at J; junction bases unmatched: 4. The CDR3 region has the DNA TGTGCCAGCAGTCGACAGGGTAGCACCGGGGAGCTGTTTTTT. This sequence encodes CASSRQGSTGELFF.

This chain joins TRBV5-8 and TRBJ1-4, with D hard to call. Trimming pared 1 base from V and 7 bases from J, leaving 8 bases between. Germline lookup yields CDR1 SGHTS and CDR2 YDEGEE. This CDR3 has 13 amino acids. DNA for the CDR3: TGTGCCAGCAGCTTGTACAACTCTGAAAAACTGTTTTTT. Protein product: CASSLYNSEKLFF.

The rearrangement uses TRBV7-3 and TRBJ2-5; 13 bases are a match to TRBD2. The CDR3 length is 18 residues. The junction had 13 bases not matched to a gene; V was cut back by 2 bases and J by 7 bases. The germline V gene has CDR1 SGHTA and CDR2 FQGTGA. The CDR3 spells CASSLQGTSGELTGTQYF. The CDR3 region has the DNA TGTGCCAGCAGCTTACAGGGGACTAGCGGGGAACTAACGGGGACCCAGTACTTC.

The chain couples TRBV5-4 to TRBJ2-7, with TRBD2 matching 10 bases. Germline V gives CDR1 SGHNT, CDR2 YYREEE (reference sequence). V shed 4 bases and J 3 bases; nucleotides not matched to a gene: 10. The CDR3 is made up of 16 amino acids. The CDR3 sequence is CASSTRPSGGFYEQYF. The CDR3 DNA is TGTGCCAGCAGCACTCGACCTAGCGGGGGCTTCTACGAGCAGTACTTC.

The rearrangement links TRBV6-5 to TRBJ1-1; tentative D call: TRBD1 (6 bases). Germline V gene lookup returns CDR1 MNHEY and CDR2 SVGAGI. The CDR3 extends over 13 amino acids. Trimming stripped 6 bases from V and 6 bases from J, with 14 bases between. The CDR3 nucleotides read TGTGCCAGCAGGAAACGCGGGGGCGCTGAAGCTTTCTTT. Residues: CASRKRGGAEAFF.

Concerning this clone: An end of the junction differs from the germline gene, which may be a read error. This rearrangement joins TRBV5-1 to TRBJ2-1; 9 nucleotides match TRBD2. Germline loops: CDR1 SGHRS, CDR2 YFSETQ. The CDR3 covers 15 residues. The CDR3, as DNA: TGCGCCCGCAGCAGAGGGGCGGGGGGGATTCATGAGCAGTTCTTC. Translating gives CARSRGAGGIHEQFF.

The V gene is TRBV3-1 (or the pseudogene TRBV3-2), the J gene TRBJ1-5; possible D gene TRBD1, 5 bases. The V gene's germline CDR1 is LGHDT and CDR2 YNNKEL (reference sequence). The V and J ends lost 5 bases and 3 bases respectively, with 17 bases between them. CDR3 length: 16 residues. CDR3 protein: CASSNSGTPNNQPQHF. In DNA form, the CDR3 reads TGTGCCAGCAGCAATTCCGGGACCCCAAACAATCAGCCCCAGCATTTT.